A selection of T cell receptor beta chains follows, all from one sample in a study of long-term antiretroviral therapy in people with HIV. Produced via immunoSEQ multiplex PCR; TCRdb's table is partial and in-frame only. The sample holds 20,000 to 25,000 clones, about four fifths seen once. The sample was unsorted PBMCs, taken 0.2 years after starting antiretroviral therapy. The source is a woman in her 30s with HIV. CDR3s include the opening cysteine and the closing phenylalanine or tryptophan. D genes are given only for firm matches. A row's size may be missing; if present it is once, few, many or a size class.

j_call v_call d_call clone_size cdr3_aa cdr3_nt
TRBJ2-3 TRBV29-1 . . CSVGARLRDTDTQYF TGCAGCGTGGGGGCCAGGCTCCGAGACACAGATACGCAGTATTTT
TRBJ2-1 TRBV5-6 . . CASSLQNNEQFF TGTGCCAGCAGCCTTCAAAACAATGAGCAGTTCTTC
TRBJ1-5 TRBV28 . . CASSLINGYQPQHF TGTGCCAGCAGTTTAATAAACGGATATCAGCCCCAGCATTTT
TRBJ1-2 TRBV7-9 TRBD1 . CASSLAGQGTYGYTF TGTGCCAGCAGCTTAGCGGGACAGGGAACCTATGGCTACACCTTC
TRBJ2-7 TRBV2 . few CASSEYEQYF TGTGCCAGCAGTGAATACGAGCAGTACTTC
TRBJ2-1 TRBV4-2 TRBD1 . CASTTGDYNEQFF TGTGCCAGCACCACAGGGGACTACAATGAGCAGTTCTTC
TRBJ1-1 TRBV20-1 . few CSATGPGEAFF TGCAGTGCTACAGGGCCAGGGGAAGCTTTCTTT
TRBJ2-2 TRBV6-5 TRBD2 . CASRTGTSGTGELFF TGTGCCAGCAGGACCGGGACTAGCGGCACCGGGGAGCTGTTTTTT
TRBJ2-3 TRBV9 . . CASSVGFFPTNTQYF TGTGCCAGCAGCGTAGGTTTCTTTCCTACCAATACGCAGTATTTT
TRBJ1-1 TRBV10-3 . . CAISEGVTEAFF TGTGCCATCAGTGAGGGGGTTACTGAAGCTTTCTTT
TRBJ2-1 TRBV5-4 . . CASSDRSSQVPGQFF TGTGCCAGCAGCGACAGGTCCTCACAGGTTCCGGGGCAGTTCTTC
TRBJ1-1 TRBV2 . . CASTPGENTEAFF TGTGCCAGCACCCCCGGGGAGAACACTGAAGCTTTCTTT
TRBJ2-7 TRBV18 TRBD2 . CASSPQTSVNEQYF TGTGCCAGCTCACCCCAGACTAGCGTTAACGAGCAGTACTTC
TRBJ1-2 TRBV5-1 . . CASSLYPRSYGYTF TGCGCCAGCAGCTTGTATCCGCGAAGCTATGGCTACACCTTC
TRBJ2-5 TRBV5-6 TRBD2 . CASSIGGGLETQYF TGTGCCAGCAGCATAGGCGGGGGTCTTGAGACCCAGTACTTC
TRBJ1-4 TRBV6-6 . once CASNFEGYEKLFF TGTGCCAGCAACTTCGAGGGGTATGAAAAACTGTTTTTT
TRBJ1-1 TRBV9 TRBD1 . CASNPGTGGYLEAFF TGTGCCAGCAACCCCGGGACAGGGGGCTATTTGGAAGCTTTCTTT
TRBJ1-6 TRBV9 TRBD1 . CASSVGDRPNSPLHF TGTGCCAGCAGCGTAGGGGACAGACCAAATTCACCCCTCCACTTT
TRBJ1-1 TRBV25-1 . . CSGGDTEAFF TGCTCGGGGGGGGACACTGAAGCTTTCTTT
TRBJ2-5 TRBV5-5 . . CASSFGTQETQYF TGTGCCAGCAGTTTCGGGACTCAAGAGACCCAGTACTTC
TRBJ2-1 TRBV7-9 . . CASEPYEAEQFF TGTGCCAGCGAACCGTACGAGGCAGAGCAGTTCTTC
TRBJ2-3 TRBV9 . . CASSVGGQRDTQYF TGTGCCAGCAGCGTTGGGGGGCAGAGAGATACGCAGTATTTT
TRBJ2-1 TRBV5-5 . . CASSFTGPYNEQFF TGTGCCAGCAGCTTCACAGGGCCTTACAATGAGCAGTTCTTC
TRBJ2-7 TRBV11-2 . few CASSPWTRNRPYEQYF TGTGCCAGCAGCCCCTGGACCAGGAATAGGCCCTACGAGCAGTACTTC
TRBJ1-2 TRBV9 . . CASSVANRPHVTF TGTGCCAGCAGCGTAGCTAACAGGCCTCATGTCACCTTC
TRBJ2-7 TRBV5-1 . once CASSKESSYEQYF TGCGCCAGCAGCAAAGAAAGCTCCTACGAGCAGTACTTC
TRBJ1-2 TRBV14 TRBD1 . CASSQGGDRRLGGYTF TGTGCCAGCAGCCAAGGGGGGGACAGGCGGCTTGGGGGCTACACCTTC
TRBJ1-6 TRBV5-1 . . CASSLDGASSPLHF TGCGCCAGCAGCTTGGATGGGGCTAGTTCACCCCTCCACTTT
TRBJ2-2 TRBV29-1 . . CSVRMGPGELFF TGCAGCGTTAGGATGGGGCCCGGGGAGCTGTTTTTT
TRBJ1-2 TRBV6-1 TRBD1 few CASRRTGVGYTF TGTGCCAGCAGACGGACAGGGGTGGGATACACCTTC
TRBJ2-3 TRBV10-3 TRBD2 . CAITSGGDTQYF TGTGCCATAACCTCCGGGGGGGATACGCAGTATTTT
TRBJ1-1 TRBV5-1 . . CASSLAGGNTEAFF TGCGCCAGCAGCTTGGCCGGGGGGAACACTGAAGCTTTCTTT
TRBJ2-3 TRBV9 TRBD1 . CASSAGTVESTDTQYF TGTGCCAGCAGCGCCGGGACAGTTGAAAGCACAGATACGCAGTATTTT
TRBJ2-2 TRBV10-3 TRBD2 . CAISDTSANTGELFF TGTGCCATCAGCGACACTAGCGCGAACACCGGGGAGCTGTTTTTT
TRBJ2-3 TRBV11-2 . . CASSSHLPDTQYF TGTGCCAGCAGCAGCCACCTCCCAGATACGCAGTATTTT
TRBJ1-3 TRBV7-2 . few CASSLDPNLGNTIYF TGTGCCAGCAGCTTGGACCCCAATCTGGGAAACACCATATATTTT
TRBJ1-2 TRBV5-6 . . CASSPGAGSYGYTF TGTGCCAGCAGCCCCGGGGCTGGATCCTACGGCTACACCTTC
TRBJ2-3 TRBV2 TRBD2 . CASRTSGGPTDTQYF TGTGCCAGCCGAACTAGCGGGGGCCCCACAGATACGCAGTATTTT
TRBJ1-4 TRBV2 TRBD1 . CASSPRQGAEKLFF TGTGCCAGCAGCCCTAGACAGGGGGCGGAAAAACTGTTTTTT
TRBJ2-5 TRBV12-5 TRBD1 . CASGLGDRGHGETQYF TGTGCTAGTGGTTTGGGGGACAGGGGGCATGGGGAGACCCAGTACTTC
TRBJ1-5 TRBV7-3 . few CASSLTVDQPQHF TGTGCCAGCAGCCTCACAGTGGATCAGCCCCAGCATTTT
TRBJ2-2 TRBV29-1 TRBD2 once CSVDLAGGPTGELFF TGCAGCGTTGACTTGGCGGGGGGGCCTACCGGGGAGCTGTTTTTT
TRBJ1-2 TRBV2 TRBD1 . CASSPFRDSSQGFYGYTF TGTGCCAGCAGCCCTTTCCGGGACAGTAGCCAGGGTTTCTATGGCTACACCTTC
TRBJ1-1 TRBV6-5 . once CASSWGRTENTEAFF TGTGCCAGCAGTTGGGGGAGGACGGAGAACACTGAAGCTTTCTTT
TRBJ2-5 TRBV15 . . CATSRDGQAQETQYF TGTGCCACCAGCAGAGATGGGCAGGCCCAAGAGACCCAGTACTTC